This T cell receptor beta chain emerged from a study of CD4 T cells in relation to SARS-CoV-2 and coronaviruses. Study as a whole: TCR beta CDR3s were sequenced after 10-day antigen culture of PBMCs.

This clone was seen more than once but under ten times. Its matching antigen is unknown. CD4+ T cells from unexposed donors were obtained before the COVID-19 pandemic (2011-2018). CD4+ T cells were isolated from the cells after around 11 days of culture. Testing used SARS-CoV-2 S/N and four cold-coronavirus spikes on unexposed-donor CD4+ T cells, cells permitting. Some clones are missing from TCRdb's copy, which holds only in-frame ones; the method was immunoSEQ multiplex PCR. Of roughly 10,000 clones listed, about 81% are singletons. The germline V and J ends were trimmed by 6 bases and 8 bases, with 11 bases remaining between them. Germline V gives CDR1 SNHLY, CDR2 FYNNEI. There are 12 residues in the CDR3.

The sequenced sample was CD4+ T cells from PBMCs, cultured in vitro. This clonotype was sampled from a human donor in good health. The rearrangement uses TRBV2 and TRBJ2-1; the D is unclear. The CDR3 sequence: CASSFTSDEQFF. The CDR3 DNA reads as TGTGCCAGCAGCTTTACCTCCGATGAGCAGTTCTTC.